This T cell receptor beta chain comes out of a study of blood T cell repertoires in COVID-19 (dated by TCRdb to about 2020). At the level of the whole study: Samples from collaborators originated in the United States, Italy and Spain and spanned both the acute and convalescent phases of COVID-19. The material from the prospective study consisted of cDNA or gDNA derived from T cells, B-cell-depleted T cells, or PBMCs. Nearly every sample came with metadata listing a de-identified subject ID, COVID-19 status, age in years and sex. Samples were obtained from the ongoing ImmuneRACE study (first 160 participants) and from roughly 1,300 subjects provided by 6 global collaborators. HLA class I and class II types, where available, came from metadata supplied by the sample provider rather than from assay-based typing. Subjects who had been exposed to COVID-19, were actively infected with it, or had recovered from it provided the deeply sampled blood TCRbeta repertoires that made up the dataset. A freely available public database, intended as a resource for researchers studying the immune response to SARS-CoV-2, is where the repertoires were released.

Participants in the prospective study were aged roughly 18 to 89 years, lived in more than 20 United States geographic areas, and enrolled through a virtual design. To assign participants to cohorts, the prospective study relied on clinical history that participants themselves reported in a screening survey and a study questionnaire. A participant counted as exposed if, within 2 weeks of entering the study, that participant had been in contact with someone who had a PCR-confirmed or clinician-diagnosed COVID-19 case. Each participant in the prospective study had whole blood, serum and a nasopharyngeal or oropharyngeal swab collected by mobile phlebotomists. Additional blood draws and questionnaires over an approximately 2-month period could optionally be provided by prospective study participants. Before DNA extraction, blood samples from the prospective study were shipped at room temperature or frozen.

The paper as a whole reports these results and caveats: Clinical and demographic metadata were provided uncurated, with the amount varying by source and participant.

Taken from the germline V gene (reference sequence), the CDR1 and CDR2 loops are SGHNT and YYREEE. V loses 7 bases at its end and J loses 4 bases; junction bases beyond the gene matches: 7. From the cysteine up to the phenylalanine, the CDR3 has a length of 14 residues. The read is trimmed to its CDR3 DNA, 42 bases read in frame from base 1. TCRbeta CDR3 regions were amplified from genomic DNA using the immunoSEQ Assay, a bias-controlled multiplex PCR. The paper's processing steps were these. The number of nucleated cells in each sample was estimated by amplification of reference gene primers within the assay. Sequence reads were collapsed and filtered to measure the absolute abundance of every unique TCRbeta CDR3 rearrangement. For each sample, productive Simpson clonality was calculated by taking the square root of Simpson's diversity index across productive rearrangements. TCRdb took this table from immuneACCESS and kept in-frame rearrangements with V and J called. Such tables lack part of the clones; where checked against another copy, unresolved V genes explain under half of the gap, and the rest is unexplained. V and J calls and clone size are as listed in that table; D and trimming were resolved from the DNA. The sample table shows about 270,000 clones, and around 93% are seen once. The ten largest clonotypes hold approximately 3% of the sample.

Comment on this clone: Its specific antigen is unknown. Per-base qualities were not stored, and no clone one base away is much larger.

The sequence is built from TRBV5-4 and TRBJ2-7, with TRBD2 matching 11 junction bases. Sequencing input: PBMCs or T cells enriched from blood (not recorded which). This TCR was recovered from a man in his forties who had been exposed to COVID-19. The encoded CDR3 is CASGSSGRIYEQYF. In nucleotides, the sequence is TGTGCCAGCGGATCTAGCGGGAGGATATACGAGCAGTACTTC.